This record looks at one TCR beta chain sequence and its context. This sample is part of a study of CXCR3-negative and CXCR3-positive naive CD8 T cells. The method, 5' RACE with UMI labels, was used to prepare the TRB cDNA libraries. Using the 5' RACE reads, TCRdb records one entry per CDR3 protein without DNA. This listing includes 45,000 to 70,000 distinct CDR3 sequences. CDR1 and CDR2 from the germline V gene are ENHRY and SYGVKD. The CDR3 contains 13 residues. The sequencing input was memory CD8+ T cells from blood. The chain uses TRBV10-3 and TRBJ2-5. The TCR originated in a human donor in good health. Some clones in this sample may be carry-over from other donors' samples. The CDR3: CAISESRQETQYF.